This TCR beta chain was found in a study of regulatory T cells in long-lasting Graves disease. Study findings and constraints: Analysis covered peripheral blood alone, not thyroid tissue.

The table lists this clonotype with many counts. The antigen remains unidentified. The CDR3 loop spans 14 amino acids. The V end was cut by 6 bases, the J end by 0 bases, with 10 bases between. Time point denoted: newly diagnosed GD, antithyroid drugs for less than 3 months. RNA from PBMCs was the source of the TCR library. Arm-PCR with iRepertoire HTBI primers amplified the CDR3 regions for these TCR beta libraries. Study processing details: Identification yielded about 66 TRBV and 13 to 15 TRBJ segments across samples. TCRdb used MiXCR to reprocess the multiplex PCR reads, holding one entry per CDR3 protein. It is TCRdb's table, rather than the study itself, that gives the V and J calls and clone size. The sample has 380,000 or so distinct CDR3 sequences, about a sixth seen once. Another study also made use of these data, one on T cells in Graves' hyperthyroidism and ophthalmopathy. From that report: Patients between 18 and 65 years old had hyperthyroidism, newly diagnosed and lasting under 2 months. When the TCR CDR3 underwent first-round RT-PCR, the HTBI primer set was used.

The rearrangement joins TRBV12-3 or TRBV12-4 to TRBJ2-3, with D possibly being TRBD1 (6 bases). This specimen consisted of peripheral blood mononuclear cells (PBMCs), obtained at new diagnosis, from a patient treated with antithyroid drugs. The receptor was isolated from a young woman with Graves disease. In DNA form, the CDR3 reads TGTGCCAGCAGCCAGGGGATTAGCACAGATACGCAGTATTTT. It yields the protein CASSQGISTDTQYF.